This T cell receptor (beta chain) was sequenced for a study of CDR3 diversity in severe acne. For this clonotype: Just one base apart from a much larger clone, this may be a read error.

TCRdb re-called the PCR reads with MiXCR, one entry per CDR3 protein. The sample lists approximately 97,000 distinct CDR3 sequences, under 60% occurring once. The V gene's germline CDR1 is SGHDT and CDR2 YYEEEE. Trimming stripped 4 bases from V and 4 bases from J, with 14 bases between. This CDR3 comprises 14 residues. V and J are TRBV5-6 and TRBJ1-1, with D hard to call. This TCR was recovered from a male donor with acne. Material: blood. The CDR3 DNA is TGTGCCAGCAGCGTCGTAGGGATGGGCACTGAAGCTTTCTTT. Its protein product is CASSVVGMGTEAFF. Combining the CDR3 with reference TRBV5-6 and TRBJ1-1 gives the whole variable domain DAGVTQSPTHLIKTRGQQVTLRCSPKSGHDTVSWYQQALGQGPQFIFQYYEEEERQRGNFPDRFSGHQFPNYSSELNVNALLLGDSALYLCASSVVGMGTEAFFGQGTRLTVV.